One TCR beta chain is described in this entry. Antigen: not known. What was sequenced were expressed TCRB transcripts, since all of the isolated RNA had been reverse transcribed. The table came from immunoSEQ multiplex PCR; TCRdb's copy has only in-frame clones and leaves some out. This sample has roughly 40,000 clones; over 45% occur once, and the top ten carry 0.65% to 0.8%. The data are from a study of beta chain features in type 1 diabetes. Study-wide results and limits: A pattern of fewer insertions and more deletions at VDJ junctions was seen in type 1 diabetes patients.

Per the germline V gene, CDR1 is SGHRS and CDR2 is YFSETQ. The CDR3 totals 15 residues. J lost 6 bases, V lost 0 bases, and 4 bases had no gene match. Specimen: central memory CD4+ T cells from blood. The sequence came from a woman under 30 in good health. The rearrangement links TRBV5-1 to TRBJ1-1; 11 bases line up with TRBD1. In nucleotides, the CDR3 is TGCGCCAGCAGCTTGGCCCTGGGACAGGGGGCTGAAGCTTTCTTT. It codes for CASSLALGQGAEAFF.